Below are 22 T cell receptor beta chains sequenced from a single sample in a study of PD-L1 blockade in urothelial cancer. TCRdb's copy holds only in-frame clones and misses some; the assay was immunoSEQ multiplex PCR. The sample lists approximately 100,000 clones, 89% occurring once. Time point indicated: pretreatment peripheral blood. The sample consisted of PBMCs, taken around atezolizumab (anti-PD-L1) treatment. Receptors were obtained from a woman older than 75 with urothelial cancer.

The genes are TRBV7-9 and TRBJ2-2; 7 bases are a match to TRBD2. Germline values: CDR1 SEHNR, CDR2 FQNEAQ (reference sequence). The CDR3 consists of 16 residues. With 8 bases clipped from V and 0 bases from J, the junction kept 9 bases outside the gene matches. The CDR3 here is CASHYYGRSNTGELFF. The CDR3 bases are TGTGCCAGCCACTATTACGGGAGGTCGAACACCGGGGAGCTGTTTTTT.

The genes are TRBV5-6 and TRBJ2-7; 9 positions match TRBD1. In germline, CDR1 is SGHDT, CDR2 YYEEEE. V was pared by 4 bases and J by 4 bases, with 6 bases of the junction left unmatched. This CDR3 has 14 amino acids. CDR3 residues: CASSPDRGGYEQYF. The DNA of the CDR3 is TGTGCCAGCAGCCCGGACAGGGGAGGGTACGAGCAGTACTTC.

V is TRBV6-5 and J is TRBJ1-1; 9 bases match TRBD1. The ends lost 4 bases at V and 1 base at J; junction bases unmatched: 4. Germline CDR1 and CDR2: MNHEY and SVGAGI. The CDR3 is made up of 15 amino acids. DNA of the CDR3: TGTGCCAGCAGTTCAACAGGGGGCTCGAACACTGAAGCTTTCTTT. Protein: CASSSTGGSNTEAFF.

A remark on this clone: The junction differs from germline at one of its ends, possibly a read error. The chain uses TRBV7-6 and TRBJ2-3; 7 nucleotides align to TRBD2. CDR1 and CDR2 from the germline V gene are SGHVS and FNYEAQ. This CDR3 spans 15 amino acids. CDR3: CASSLALASTDTQYF. The CDR3 nucleotides are TGTGCCAGCAGTTTAGCACTAGCGAGCACAGATACGCAGTATTTT.

This clone appeared a single time. This chain uses TRBV6-1 with TRBJ2-7; D is possibly TRBD1 (6 bases). The germline CDR1 and CDR2 sequences are MNHNS and SASEGT. Trimming took off 2 bases at V and 2 bases at J, with 13 bases between the two ends. The CDR3 sequence is 15 residues long. As DNA, the CDR3 is TGTGCCAGCAGTGAATTTGTGGGGGCCCCCTACGAGCAGTACTTC. It is translated as CASSEFVGAPYEQYF.

This chain connects TRBV2 to TRBJ1-1; no reliable D call. Germline CDR1 SNHLY, CDR2 FYNNEI. Trimming left V 2 bases short and J 3 bases short, with 10 bases between. The CDR3 loop spans 14 amino acids. DNA for the CDR3: TGTGCCAGCAGTGAAATCGGGGAATACACTGAAGCTTTCTTT. It encodes CASSEIGEYTEAFF.

The rearrangement links TRBV2 to TRBJ2-7; D unresolved. V lost 8 bases and J 3 bases, leaving 11 bases between the germline ends. Per the germline V gene, CDR1 is SNHLY and CDR2 is FYNNEI. CDR3 size: 12 residues. The CDR3 is CASLNGVYEQYF. In nucleotides, the CDR3 is TGTGCCAGCCTCAATGGAGTCTACGAGCAGTACTTC.

This clone was picked up one time. The chain joins TRBV30 to TRBJ2-1; TRBD2 matches at 9 bases. After removal of 3 bases from V and 4 bases from J, the junction contained 7 bases not matched to a gene. Germline assignment: CDR1 GTSNPN and CDR2 SVGIG (reference sequence). The CDR3 length is 15 residues. This CDR3 is CAWRTGTSRYNEQFF. DNA for the CDR3: TGTGCCTGGAGGACCGGGACTAGCCGGTACAATGAGCAGTTCTTC.

CDR3: CASSLQWDEKLFF. CDR3 in DNA: TGTGCCAGCTCATTACAGTGGGATGAAAAACTGTTTTTT. The J gene is TRBJ1-4, the V gene TRBV18; D remains unclear. Trimming shortened V by 5 bases and J by 6 bases, and 10 bases separated the two germline ends. Per the germline V gene, CDR1 is KGHSH and CDR2 is LQKENI. This CDR3 has 13 amino acids.

The chain is built from TRBV5-1 and TRBJ2-1; the match to TRBD2 covers 10 bases. With 4 bases clipped from V and 9 bases from J, the junction kept 7 bases outside the gene matches. This CDR3 contains 14 residues. The germline gives CDR1 SGHRS, CDR2 YFSETQ. CDR3 sequence: CASSLIAGGSEQFF. The CDR3 bases are TGCGCCAGCAGCCTCATAGCGGGAGGTAGTGAGCAGTTCTTC.

The genes are TRBV19 and TRBJ1-1; TRBD1 matches 8 bases. Trimming took 5 bases from V and 7 from J; bases not matched to a gene: 9. The CDR3 is 14 amino acids. Germline V gene lookup returns CDR1 LNHDA and CDR2 SQIVND (reference sequence). CDR3 in DNA: TGTGCCAGTAGTCCCCGGACAGGGAGGGATGAAGCTTTCTTT. This gives the protein CASSPRTGRDEAFF.

The rearrangement links TRBV2 to TRBJ1-3; D is perhaps TRBD1 (5 bases). In germline, CDR1 is SNHLY, CDR2 FYNNEI. Trimming removed 5 bases from V and 2 bases from J, with 16 bases in between. The CDR3 covers 16 residues. For the CDR3, the DNA is TGTGCCAGCAGTCCAGGGCCCTCACTGACTGGAAACACCATATATTTT. Translating gives CASSPGPSLTGNTIYF.

This clone has a handful of counts. The rearrangement links TRBV5-1 to TRBJ2-7; D not certain. Germline V lookup: CDR1 SGHRS, CDR2 YFSETQ. The CDR3 extends over 14 amino acids. V dropped 0 bases and J dropped 7 bases, with 14 bases sitting between them. In nucleotides, the CDR3 is TGCGCCAGCAGCTTGGATACGGGTGTGAGGGAGCAGTACTTC. Translated: CASSLDTGVREQYF.

This clone has a handful of counts. The rearrangement links TRBV18 to TRBJ1-1, with TRBD1 identical over 7 bases. Trimming at V came to 6 bases and at J to 3 bases, leaving 10 bases not matched to a gene. Germline V CDR1 and CDR2: KGHSH, LQKENI. The CDR3 contains 15 residues. In nucleotides, the CDR3 is TGTGCCAGCTCCCGGGATGCGACAGGGTACACTGAAGCTTTCTTT. Protein product: CASSRDATGYTEAFF.

V usage is TRBV5-6 and J usage is TRBJ2-2, with TRBD1 as a possible D gene (6 bases). The ends were cut back, 4 bases at V and 0 bases at J, with 13 bases in the middle. This CDR3 has 16 residues. From germline, CDR1 is SGHDT and CDR2 YYEEEE. As DNA, the CDR3 is TGTGCCAGCAGCCGGAGGACAGCCTCGAACACCGGGGAGCTGTTTTTT. It encodes CASSRRTASNTGELFF.

DNA of the CDR3: TGCGCCAGCAGGGCCGGGACTAGCACAGATACGCAGTATTTT. Translating gives CASRAGTSTDTQYF. The V and J genes are TRBV5-1 and TRBJ2-3; D may be TRBD2 (6 bases). V was trimmed by 5 bases and J by 0 bases, leaving 10 bases between them. This CDR3 comprises 14 residues. The germline V gene encodes CDR1 SGHRS and CDR2 YFSETQ. Complete variable domain (other parts from reference TRBV5-1 and TRBJ2-3): KAGVTQTPRYLIKTRGQQVTLSCSPISGHRSVSWYQQTPGQGLQFLFEYFSETQRNKGNFPGRFSGRQFSNSRSEMNVSTLELGDSALYLCASRAGTSTDTQYFGPGTRLTVL.

CDR3 coding DNA: TGCGCCAGCAGCCCCCTAGCGGGAGCAAAAGATACGCAGTATTTT. It specifies CASSPLAGAKDTQYF. The chain uses TRBV5-1 and TRBJ2-3; TRBD2 aligns across 10 bases. Germline CDR1 SGHRS, CDR2 YFSETQ. The V segment lost 4 bases and the J segment 5 bases; nucleotides outside the gene matches: 7. This CDR3 has 15 amino acids.

The rearrangement uses TRBV5-6 and TRBJ1-2; 12 positions agree with TRBD1. Germline-derived CDR1 and CDR2 are SGHDT and YYEEEE. Germline trimming cut 2 bases from V and 8 bases from J; bases unmatched to any gene: 13. CDR3 length: 17 residues. The CDR3 loop is CASSFSGTGGIGGGYTF. The CDR3 DNA reads as TGTGCCAGCAGCTTCTCGGGGACAGGGGGCATAGGGGGAGGCTACACCTTC.

The rearrangement joins TRBV5-1 to TRBJ1-4; D unresolved. The CDR3 runs to 12 residues. Germline CDR1 and CDR2: SGHRS and YFSETQ. V lost 4 bases, J lost 7 bases, and 8 bases lay in between. CDR3 in DNA: TGCGCCAGCAGCCCGGAGGGTGAAAAACTGTTTTTT. Protein: CASSPEGEKLFF.

The chain has TRBV5-1 and TRBJ2-1; the match to TRBD2 covers 8 bases. This CDR3 has 15 amino acids. CDR1 is SGHRS, CDR2 YFSETQ, per germline. V gave up 5 bases and J gave up 0 bases; unmatched junction bases: 4. CDR3 sequence (DNA): TGCGCCAGCAGAATAAGCGGGAGCTCCTACAATGAGCAGTTCTTC. Its translation: CASRISGSSYNEQFF.

The V gene is TRBV4-1, the J gene TRBJ2-6; weak D call: TRBD2 (5 bases). Trimming cost V 2 bases and J 0 bases, with 20 bases left between them. CDR3 length: 20 amino acids. The germline CDR1 and CDR2 sequences are MGHRA and YSYEKL. CDR3: CASSQKAAALLNSGANVLTF. CDR3 DNA sequence: TGCGCCAGCAGCCAAAAAGCGGCCGCGCTTTTGAACTCTGGGGCCAACGTCCTGACTTTC.

The V and J genes are TRBV7-8 and TRBJ2-6; TRBD2 aligns across 8 bases. V dropped 6 bases and J dropped 6; count of bases not matched to a gene: 10. The CDR3 is 16 residues long. Germline CDR1 SGHVS, CDR2 FQNEAQ. CDR3 loop: CASSLDRREVANVLTF. The CDR3 DNA reads as TGTGCCAGCAGTCTAGACAGGCGGGAGGTGGCCAACGTCCTGACTTTC.